Detailed here is one T cell receptor (beta chain). CDR3 length: 13 residues. Trimming shortened V by 6 bases and J by 8 bases, and 13 bases separated the two germline ends. CDR1 MNHEY and CDR2 SVGAGI come from the germline V gene. This table comes from immunoSEQ multiplex PCR, and its TCRdb copy is limited to in-frame clones, with some not included. The sample includes about 70,000 clones, over 75% of them seen just once. The entry originates in a study of blood T cell repertoires in COVID-19. Background on the study: The analysed material was cDNA or gDNA that came from T cells, B-cell-depleted T cells, or PBMCs.

The sample comprised peripheral blood. The chain combines TRBV6-5 with TRBJ1-4; unclear D gene. This receptor was taken from a woman over 75 with active or convalescent COVID-19. CDR3 DNA sequence: TGTGCCAGCAGCCGTCTCGGGATGGAAAAACTGTTTTTT. It specifies CASSRLGMEKLFF.